This T cell receptor beta chain was identified in a study of spatial heterogeneity in lung cancer. Every molecule of TCR cDNA had its own unique molecular identifier. MiXCR, run by TCRdb on the 5' RACE reads, gives a single entry per CDR3 protein. The sample records 24,000 or so distinct CDR3 sequences, under 4% being singletons. The CDR3 runs 15 residues. V was pared by 4 bases and J by 0 bases, with 7 bases between. Per germline, CDR1 SNHLY and CDR2 FYNNEI. The sample's time point: sample taken at primary tumor resection. Whole RNA came from tumor, nontumor lung or frozen PBMC and was sequenced without being sorted. There are many counts of this clonotype.

The TCR was taken from a female donor with early-stage non-small cell lung cancer. The rearrangement links TRBV2 to TRBJ1-6; D remains ambiguous. The sample was PBMCs, taken at surgery. The CDR3 bases are TGTGCCAGCAGTGGAATGAGCTCCTATAATTCACCCCTCCACTTT. It encodes CASSGMSSYNSPLHF.